Below, 22 T cell receptor beta chains from the same sample are listed, as sequenced in a study of cytomegalovirus exposure and HLA in healthy donors. Use of 60 Vbeta and 13 Jbeta primers characterized the PCR. Using immunoSEQ multiplex PCR, the repertoire was profiled, and TCRdb retains in-frame clones only, with some absent. Of roughly 92,000 clones in the sample, 70% to 80% were seen once. Sample: PBMCs. All receptors come from a woman aged 45-65 years in good health and CMV-seropositive.

This chain uses TRBV28 with TRBJ1-5, with D possibly matching TRBD1 (5 bases). CDR1 and CDR2 from the germline V gene are MDHEN and SYDVKM. This CDR3 is built from 14 residues. Trimming cost V 5 bases and J 1 base, with 9 bases left between them. The CDR3 reads CASSPTVSNQPQHF. The CDR3, as DNA: TGTGCCAGCAGTCCGACAGTAAGCAATCAGCCCCAGCATTTT.

The chain is built from TRBV23-1 and TRBJ1-2; 9 nucleotides match TRBD1. TRBV23-1 is placed among ORFs of uncertain function. V shed 3 bases and J 3 bases; nucleotides not matched to a gene: 5. The CDR3 is 15 residues long. The CDR3: CASSQDRGGDYGYTF. Written as DNA, the CDR3 is TGCGCCAGCAGTCAGGACAGGGGAGGAGACTATGGCTACACCTTC.

The rearrangement uses TRBV19 and TRBJ2-7, with D possibly matching TRBD2 (5 bases). Trimming removed 6 bases from V and 6 bases from J, with 15 bases in between. The germline CDR1 and CDR2 sequences are LNHDA and SQIVND (reference sequence). CDR3 length: 13 residues. CDR3: CASRDLNWGEQYF. The CDR3 DNA reads as TGTGCCAGTAGGGACTTGAACTGGGGCGAGCAGTACTTC. Filled out from reference TRBV19 and TRBJ2-7, the complete variable domain reads DGGITQSPKYLFRKEGQNVTLSCEQNLNHDAMYWYRQDPGQGLRLIYYSQIVNDFQKGDIAEGYSVSREKKESFPLTVTSAQKNPTAFYLCASRDLNWGEQYFGPGTRLTVT.

Note on this clone: Other DNA sequences in this sample translate to the same CDR3. V usage is TRBV7-3 and J usage is TRBJ2-1, with D possibly TRBD1 on 5 matching bases. The CDR3 sequence is 16 residues long. The germline V gene has CDR1 SGHTA and CDR2 FQGTGA. The germline V and J ends were trimmed by 1 base and 1 base, with 11 bases remaining between them. The CDR3 DNA sequence: TGTGCCAGCAGCTTAAGGGCAGGGTTATCCTACAATGAGCAGTTCTTC. This gives the protein CASSLRAGLSYNEQFF.

The genes are TRBV5-4 and TRBJ2-1; 14 bases match TRBD2. V lost 4 bases and J lost 4; bases outside the gene matches: 4. There are 16 residues in the CDR3. CDR1 and CDR2 (germline): SGHNT, YYREEE (reference sequence). DNA for the CDR3: TGTGCCAGCAGCAGACTAGCGGGAGGGCAGTACAATGAGCAGTTCTTC. Translated: CASSRLAGGQYNEQFF.

The chain employs TRBV11-2 and TRBJ1-1; perhaps TRBD1 as D (6 bases). The CDR3 loop spans 15 amino acids. V lost 4 bases and J 6 bases, leaving 18 bases between the germline ends. Germline CDR1 is SGHAT and CDR2 is FQNNGV. The CDR3 region is CASSSLGHAPPEAFF. The CDR3 coding sequence is TGTGCCAGCAGCTCCCTGGGACACGCTCCCCCTGAAGCTTTCTTT. The variable domain in full, completed from reference TRBV11-2 and TRBJ1-1, reads EAGVAQSPRYKIIEKRQSVAFWCNPISGHATLYWYQQILGQGPKLLIQFQNNGVVDDSQLPKDRFSAERLKGVDSTLKIQPAKLEDSAVYLCASSSLGHAPPEAFFGQGTRLTVV.

In its sample, this clone was seen a few times. The rearrangement uses TRBV29-1 and TRBJ1-2; 7 bases line up with TRBD1. Germline trimming cut 7 bases from V and 6 bases from J; bases unmatched to any gene: 5. Germline loops: CDR1 SQVTM, CDR2 ANQGSEA. The CDR3 is made up of 11 amino acids. In DNA form, the CDR3 reads TGCAGCGGCCTCCAGGGGGATGGCTACACCTTC. Its protein is CSGLQGDGYTF.

The chain has TRBV6-1 and TRBJ2-6; the D gene is possibly TRBD1 (6 bases). CDR1 is MNHNS, CDR2 SASEGT, per germline. The CDR3 length is 14 residues. V lost 6 bases and J lost 3, with 9 bases in between. The CDR3 bases are TGTGCCAGCAGCCACAGGGATGGGGCCAACGTCCTGACTTTC. Encoded protein: CASSHRDGANVLTF.

This chain uses TRBV30 with TRBJ2-1, with 9 bases identical to TRBD2. V was clipped by 3 bases and J by 0 bases; unmatched bases: 18. The CDR3 has 20 residues. Germline V gene sequence: CDR1 GTSNPN, CDR2 SVGIG (reference sequence). Here the CDR3 DNA reads TGTGCCTGGAGGGAACGGGACCTAGCGGGACGCCCGAGCTCCTACAATGAGCAGTTCTTC. Translating gives CAWRERDLAGRPSSYNEQFF.

V usage is TRBV2 and J usage is TRBJ2-2; 9 positions agree with TRBD2. CDR3 length: 15 amino acids. Trimming removed 5 bases from V and 1 base from J; junction bases left unmatched: 2. Per the germline V gene, CDR1 is SNHLY and CDR2 is FYNNEI. The CDR3 loop is CASSPAGGNTGELFF. As DNA, the CDR3 is TGTGCCAGCAGTCCAGCGGGGGGGAACACCGGGGAGCTGTTTTTT.

The V and J genes are TRBV7-9 and TRBJ1-4; the match to TRBD1 covers 10 bases. V lost 3 bases, J lost 7 bases, and 5 bases stayed unmatched. CDR1 is SEHNR and CDR2 is FQNEAQ in the germline V gene (reference sequence). This CDR3 region has 15 residues. Written as DNA, the CDR3 is TGTGCCAGCAGCTTTGACAGGGGGCCGGGTGAAAAACTGTTTTTT. Encoded protein: CASSFDRGPGEKLFF.

This clone was picked up one time. The chain couples TRBV10-3 to TRBJ1-2, with D tentatively TRBD1 (6 bases). Germline V gene data show CDR1 as ENHRY and CDR2 as SYGVKD. The CDR3 has 15 amino acids. Trimming shortened V by 0 bases and J by 4 bases, and 12 bases separated the two germline ends. The CDR3 nucleotides read TGTGCCATCAGTGAGTCAGCGACAGGCCTCTATGGCTACACCTTC. Its translation is CAISESATGLYGYTF.

As regards this clone: A read error may produce the germline difference seen at one junction end. The chain employs TRBV7-9 and TRBJ1-2, with D possibly matching TRBD1 (6 bases). Germline loops: CDR1 SEHNR, CDR2 FQNEAQ (reference sequence). The CDR3 is 12 amino acids. The CDR3 loop is CSSSRTDYGYTF. The CDR3 DNA sequence: TGTTCCAGCAGCCGGACAGACTATGGCTACACCTTC.

V is TRBV5-1 and J is TRBJ2-5, with 9 bases aligning to TRBD1. The V and J ends lost 3 bases and 1 base, in that order; junction bases with no gene match: 4. The CDR3 has 15 residues. CDR1 and CDR2 from the germline V gene are SGHRS and YFSETQ. CDR3 sequence: CASSSGTGTQETQYF. CDR3 sequence (DNA): TGCGCCAGCAGCTCAGGGACAGGGACCCAAGAGACCCAGTACTTC.

This chain uses TRBV27 with TRBJ1-1; D gene unclear. Germline CDR1 reads MNHEY; CDR2 reads SMNVEV (reference sequence). Trimming pared 2 bases from V and 5 bases from J, leaving 15 bases between. This CDR3 has 15 residues. The CDR3: CASSLVNEGETEAFF. As DNA, the CDR3 is TGTGCCAGCAGTTTAGTCAATGAGGGAGAAACTGAAGCTTTCTTT.

The genes are TRBV27 and TRBJ1-1, with D possibly being TRBD1 (6 bases). Germline V gene lookup returns CDR1 MNHEY and CDR2 SMNVEV (reference sequence). The CDR3 extends over 10 amino acids. The V and J ends lost 11 bases and 8 bases respectively, with 12 bases between them. DNA of the CDR3: TGTGCCGCAGGGGTTATCGAAGCTTTCTTT. Translated, it gives CAAGVIEAFF.

The CDR3 is CASSGSSGGNEQFF. DNA for the CDR3: TGCGCCAGCAGTGGCTCTAGCGGGGGTAATGAGCAGTTCTTC. The J gene is TRBJ2-1, the V gene TRBV10-1; TRBD2 aligns across 10 bases. The CDR3 covers 14 residues. V trimming: 4 bases; J trimming: 7 bases; junction bases outside the gene matches: 4. Germline assignment: CDR1 WNHNN and CDR2 SYGVQD (reference sequence).

In DNA form, the CDR3 reads TGCGCCAGCAGAATAAACACTGAAGCTTTCTTT. As protein: CASRINTEAFF. The genes are TRBV5-1 and TRBJ1-1; D unclear. CDR1 and CDR2 from the germline V gene are SGHRS and YFSETQ. Trimming left V 5 bases short and J 2 bases short, with 4 bases between. This CDR3 comprises 11 residues. The full variable domain, in which reference TRBV5-1 and TRBJ1-1 provide the parts outside the CDR3, is KAGVTQTPRYLIKTRGQQVTLSCSPISGHRSVSWYQQTPGQGLQFLFEYFSETQRNKGNFPGRFSGRQFSNSRSEMNVSTLELGDSALYLCASRINTEAFFGQGTRLTVV.

J is TRBJ1-1 and V is TRBV21-1; the table names TRBD1, a call not compared with the DNA. TRBV21-1 is described as a pseudogene. The CDR3 has 15 residues. The CDR3 spells CASYRQGRKNTEAFF. The CDR3 region has the DNA TGTGCCAGCTACCGACAGGGAAGGAAAAACACTGAAGCTTTCTTT.

This chain connects TRBV29-1 to TRBJ1-1, with D uncertain. There are 15 residues in the CDR3. Per germline, CDR1 SQVTM and CDR2 ANQGSEA. V shed 5 bases and J shed 0 bases, with 16 bases lying between them. The CDR3 nucleotides read TGCAGCGTTAAACATACAGTTTCTTTGAACACTGAAGCTTTCTTT. The encoded protein is CSVKHTVSLNTEAFF.

In DNA form, the CDR3 reads TGTGCCAGCAGCTTACTGAGACAGGGCTACGAGCAGTACTTC. It yields the protein CASSLLRQGYEQYF. The rearrangement links TRBV7-8 to TRBJ2-7; the match to TRBD1 covers 7 bases. J lost 3 bases, V lost 2 bases, and 4 bases had no gene match. The CDR3 consists of 14 residues. Germline V gives CDR1 SGHVS, CDR2 FQNEAQ.

This clone was found a few times. This chain links TRBV6-1 with TRBJ2-1; 9 bases are shared with TRBD2. Germline CDR1 MNHNS, CDR2 SASEGT. Losses at the gene ends were 8 bases for V and 5 bases for J; bases not matched to a gene: 10. This CDR3 contains 15 residues. CDR3 sequence (DNA): TGTGCCAGCCAATCCGGACTAGCGCCGGACAATGAGCAGTTCTTC. Translation gives CASQSGLAPDNEQFF.